The 32 T cell receptor beta chains reported below all come from one sample, sequenced in a study of blood T cell repertoires in COVID-19. Repertoires were generated with immunoSEQ multiplex PCR, while TCRdb's copy carries only in-frame clones and drops some. The table shows roughly 230,000 clones, with over 90% occurring only once. Input material: peripheral blood. These receptors came from a young man with COVID-19, enrolled during active disease.

The rearrangement uses TRBV18 and TRBJ2-3; D remains unclear. Trimming took 5 bases from V and 3 from J, leaving 6 bases between them. CDR3 length: 12 amino acids. CDR1 KGHSH and CDR2 LQKENI come from the germline V gene. The CDR3 DNA follows: TGTGCCAGCTCATCCCCGACAGATACGCAGTATTTT. This encodes CASSSPTDTQYF.

This chain uses TRBV29-1 with TRBJ1-1; a weak D match, TRBD1 (5 bases). Between the trimmed V and J ends, which lost 7 bases and 0 bases, there was a span of 15 bases. CDR1 and CDR2 (germline): SQVTM, ANQGSEA. The CDR3 runs 14 residues. CDR3 nucleotides: TGCAGCGCTACCTGGGGGGGGATGAACACTGAAGCTTTCTTT. This translates into CSATWGGMNTEAFF.

V gene TRBV11-3 combines with J gene TRBJ2-2; D perhaps matches TRBD2 (6 bases). Germline CDR1 and CDR2: SGHNT and YENEEA. The V end lost 5 bases, the J end lost 7 bases, and 14 bases lay between the germline ends. CDR3 length equals 14 residues. CDR3 DNA sequence: TGTGCCAGCAGCCTGGGACTGCCGGGCGGGGAGCTGTTTTTT. It codes for CASSLGLPGGELFF.

The chain combines TRBV11-2 with TRBJ1-4, with 7 positions matching TRBD1. Germline values: CDR1 SGHAT, CDR2 FQNNGV. After removal of 5 bases from V and 5 bases from J, the junction contained 5 bases not matched to a gene. The CDR3 covers 14 residues. In DNA form, the CDR3 reads TGTGCCAGCAGCCATATACAGGGGAATGAAAAACTGTTTTTT. Its protein is CASSHIQGNEKLFF. The full variable domain, in which reference TRBV11-2 and TRBJ1-4 provide the parts outside the CDR3, is EAGVAQSPRYKIIEKRQSVAFWCNPISGHATLYWYQQILGQGPKLLIQFQNNGVVDDSQLPKDRFSAERLKGVDSTLKIQPAKLEDSAVYLCASSHIQGNEKLFFGSGTQLSVL.

The chain joins TRBV2 to TRBJ1-2; tentative D call: TRBD1 (6 bases). The V and J ends lost 4 bases and 8 bases respectively, with 17 bases between them. The germline V gene encodes CDR1 SNHLY and CDR2 FYNNEI. The CDR3 spans 14 residues. For the CDR3, the DNA is TGTGCCAGCAGTGCACTACAGGGTCGGTTAGGCTACACCTTC. It is translated as CASSALQGRLGYTF.

The genes are TRBV10-3 and TRBJ1-1, with a tentative D call TRBD1 (5 bases). The length of the CDR3 is 14 residues. From germline, CDR1 is ENHRY and CDR2 SYGVKD. The germline V and J ends were trimmed by 0 bases and 3 bases, with 8 bases remaining between them. CDR3 sequence: CAISESWGDTEAFF. The CDR3 DNA reads as TGTGCCATCAGTGAGTCATGGGGGGACACTGAAGCTTTCTTT.

The chain couples TRBV19 to TRBJ1-2; 11 bases agree with TRBD1. Germline V gives CDR1 LNHDA, CDR2 SQIVND (reference sequence). The CDR3 has 19 residues. Trimming cost V 9 bases and J 6 bases; bases outside gene matches: 24. The CDR3 DNA sequence: TGTGCCAGCAACTCCCTATTTAGGACAGGGGGCAAGCTGATAAATGGCTACACCTTC. Translation gives CASNSLFRTGGKLINGYTF.

The V and J genes are TRBV10-1 and TRBJ2-1; D perhaps matches TRBD1 (6 bases). The CDR3 contains 14 residues. Germline loops: CDR1 WNHNN, CDR2 SYGVQD (reference sequence). V lost 3 bases and J 6 bases, leaving 12 bases between the germline ends. The CDR3 spells CASSEVQGGNEQFF. The CDR3 DNA follows: TGCGCCAGCAGTGAAGTCCAAGGGGGCAATGAGCAGTTCTTC.

The V and J genes are TRBV3-1 (or the pseudogene TRBV3-2) and TRBJ1-2; 7 bases agree with TRBD1. CDR3 size: 15 residues. Losses at the gene ends were 6 bases for V and 1 base for J; bases not matched to a gene: 8. Germline V gives CDR1 LGHDT, CDR2 YNNKEL (reference sequence). The DNA of the CDR3 is TGTGCCAGCAGTCCCCAGGACAGGAATAACTATGGCTACACCTTC. Its protein is CASSPQDRNNYGYTF.

The gene calls are TRBV5-4 and TRBJ2-1; TRBD2 aligns across 13 bases. V shed 4 bases, J shed 9 bases, and the junction held 13 bases outside the gene matches. Germline loops: CDR1 SGHNT, CDR2 YYREEE (reference sequence). The CDR3 sequence is 17 residues long. The CDR3 here is CASSQKQRTSGGGEQFF. CDR3 DNA: TGTGCCAGCAGCCAAAAGCAAAGGACTAGCGGGGGCGGTGAGCAGTTCTTC.

The V call is TRBV11-3, the J call TRBJ1-3; D is unresolved. Per the germline V gene, CDR1 is SGHNT and CDR2 is YENEEA. Trimming removed 4 bases at V and 4 bases at J, with 14 bases between. This CDR3 has 15 residues. The CDR3 DNA is TGTGCCAGCAGCTCTGGTGGGGAGGCCGGAAACACCATATATTTT. Translating gives CASSSGGEAGNTIYF.

The V gene is TRBV5-1, the J gene TRBJ2-5; 10 nucleotides align to TRBD1. The CDR3 has 14 residues. The germline CDR1 and CDR2 sequences are SGHRS and YFSETQ. The trim removed 2 bases at V and 3 bases at J, leaving 1 base unmatched. This chain's CDR3 is CASSLGTGEETQYF. Here the CDR3 DNA reads TGCGCCAGCAGCTTAGGGACAGGGGAAGAGACCCAGTACTTC.

The V and J genes are TRBV11-2 and TRBJ1-1, with D perhaps matching TRBD1 (5 bases). There are 13 residues in the CDR3. CDR1 SGHAT and CDR2 FQNNGV come from the germline V gene. V lost 6 bases, J lost 6 bases, and 14 bases lay in between. The CDR3 region is CASRAGGVSEAFF. The CDR3 DNA reads as TGTGCCAGCAGGGCCGGGGGGGTTTCTGAAGCTTTCTTT.

The genes are TRBV3-1 (or the pseudogene TRBV3-2) and TRBJ2-1, with 7 bases that match TRBD2. V gave up 4 bases and J gave up 3 bases; unmatched junction bases: 12. Germline V gene lookup returns CDR1 LGHDT and CDR2 YNNKEL (reference sequence). This CDR3 is built from 17 residues. In nucleotides, the CDR3 is TGTGCCAGCAGCCCAACCTTAGGCGGGGGTGGCTACAATGAGCAGTTCTTC. It codes for CASSPTLGGGGYNEQFF.

V gene TRBV29-1 combines with J gene TRBJ2-3; 10 nucleotides match TRBD1. CDR3 length: 13 amino acids. Germline CDR1 SQVTM, CDR2 ANQGSEA. The V segment lost 6 bases and the J segment 4 bases; nucleotides outside the gene matches: 4. The CDR3 DNA follows: TGCAGCGTCAGGACAGGGGGGCCAGATACGCAGTATTTT. This translates into CSVRTGGPDTQYF.

The chain has TRBV11-2 and TRBJ1-2; 7 nucleotides agree with TRBD1. The trim removed 1 base at V and 8 bases at J, leaving 7 bases unmatched. The length of the CDR3 is 14 residues. Per germline, CDR1 SGHAT and CDR2 FQNNGV. The CDR3 region has the DNA TGTGCCAGCAGCTTAGCCCAGGGGGTATACGGCTACACCTTC. Translated, it gives CASSLAQGVYGYTF.

This chain connects TRBV5-1 to TRBJ1-1; TRBD1 might be the D (5 bases). The germline V gene has CDR1 SGHRS and CDR2 YFSETQ. Trimming stripped 2 bases from V and 3 bases from J, with 17 bases between. There are 16 residues in the CDR3. The CDR3 loop reads CASSFNVAREDTEAFF. The CDR3 DNA is TGCGCCAGCAGCTTTAATGTGGCCAGGGAGGACACTGAAGCTTTCTTT.

This chain connects TRBV3-1 (or the pseudogene TRBV3-2) to TRBJ2-7, with unresolved D. V shed 2 bases and J shed 7 bases, with 6 bases lying between them. Germline CDR1 reads LGHDT; CDR2 reads YNNKEL (reference sequence). This CDR3 is 11 amino acids long. CDR3 bases: TGTGCCAGCAGCCAAAACAGAGAGCAGTACTTC. Translated, it gives CASSQNREQYF.

The J gene is TRBJ2-2, the V gene TRBV7-2, with a possible D match to TRBD2 (5 bases). Per the germline V gene, CDR1 is SGHTA and CDR2 is FQGNSA. V was pared by 6 bases and J by 7 bases, with 12 bases between. CDR3 length: 13 amino acids. CDR3 coding DNA: TGTGCCAGCAGTTCTTTGGCGGGCGGGGAGCTGTTTTTT. Translated, it gives CASSSLAGGELFF.

The chain couples TRBV5-6 to TRBJ1-5; D gene unclear. Trimming removed 1 base from V and 4 bases from J, with 9 bases in between. There are 14 residues in the CDR3. CDR1 and CDR2 (germline): SGHDT, YYEEEE. The CDR3 here is CASSLSGFNQPQHF. The CDR3 nucleotides read TGTGCCAGCAGCTTGTCCGGTTTTAATCAGCCCCAGCATTTT. Full variable domain (missing parts from reference TRBV5-6 and TRBJ1-5): DAGVTQSPTHLIKTRGQQVTLRCSPKSGHDTVSWYQQALGQGPQFIFQYYEEEERQRGNFPDRFSGHQFPNYSSELNVNALLLGDSALYLCASSLSGFNQPQHFGDGTRLSIL.

This clone was recorded only once. CDR3 coding DNA: TGTGCCAGCAGTGGAGGGTGGGGGGTCCAAGAGACCCAGTACTTC. It codes for CASSGGWGVQETQYF. This sequence joins TRBV27 and TRBJ2-5; maybe TRBD2 (6 bases). V was clipped by 5 bases and J by 1 base, with 14 bases between them. From germline, CDR1 is MNHEY and CDR2 SMNVEV (reference sequence). The CDR3 length is 15 residues.

J is TRBJ2-1 and V is TRBV28, with 9 nucleotides matching TRBD1. V shed 2 bases, J shed 13 bases, and the junction held 3 bases outside the gene matches. Per germline, CDR1 MDHEN and CDR2 SYDVKM. CDR3 size: 12 residues. For the CDR3, the DNA is TGTGCCAGCAGTTTAAGAACAGGGGGCCAGTTCTTC. Amino acid sequence: CASSLRTGGQFF.

This chain connects TRBV3-1 (or the pseudogene TRBV3-2) to TRBJ2-1; possible D gene TRBD2, 6 bases. Germline-derived CDR1 and CDR2 are LGHDT and YNNKEL (reference sequence). This CDR3 spans 15 amino acids. V was trimmed by 1 base and J by 9 bases, leaving 16 bases between them. The DNA for the CDR3 is TGTGCCAGCAGCCAAGGGGTGAGCGGGCTCGGTGAGCAGTTCTTC. Amino acids: CASSQGVSGLGEQFF.

The chain is built from TRBV5-6 and TRBJ1-2, with D possibly being TRBD1 (5 bases). The V gene lost 2 bases and the J gene lost 7 bases, with 12 bases spanning the gap. The CDR3 is 13 residues long. The germline gives CDR1 SGHDT, CDR2 YYEEEE. CDR3 sequence reads: CASSFSGSPGYTF. The CDR3, as DNA: TGTGCCAGCAGCTTTTCAGGGTCCCCTGGCTACACCTTC. The entire variable domain, with the rest obtained from reference TRBV5-6 and TRBJ1-2, is as follows: DAGVTQSPTHLIKTRGQQVTLRCSPKSGHDTVSWYQQALGQGPQFIFQYYEEEERQRGNFPDRFSGHQFPNYSSELNVNALLLGDSALYLCASSFSGSPGYTFGSGTRLTVV.

This clone was counted a few times. The chain carries TRBV6-5 and TRBJ2-2, with 8 bases lining up with TRBD2. The V and J ends lost 6 bases and 1 base, in that order; junction bases with no gene match: 1. This CDR3 is 14 amino acids long. Germline V gene lookup returns CDR1 MNHEY and CDR2 SVGAGI. This CDR3 is CASRTSVNTGELFF. CDR3 nucleotides: TGTGCCAGCAGGACTAGCGTGAACACCGGGGAGCTGTTTTTT.

The genes are TRBV19 and TRBJ2-3; TRBD2 agrees at 8 bases. From germline, CDR1 is LNHDA and CDR2 SQIVND (reference sequence). Trimming removed 6 bases from V and 5 bases from J; junction bases left unmatched: 10. The CDR3 runs to 15 residues. DNA of the CDR3: TGTGCCAGTAGCGCCGGGACTAGTTCTAGAGATACGCAGTATTTT. Protein: CASSAGTSSRDTQYF.

This clone has only one observation. The chain couples TRBV6-5 to TRBJ1-1, with D possibly matching TRBD1 (5 bases). The CDR3 is 14 residues long. The germline V gene has CDR1 MNHEY and CDR2 SVGAGI. With 6 bases removed from V and 7 bases from J, the gap between germline ends came to 18 bases. The DNA for the CDR3 is TGTGCCAGCAGCCTACTGGGGCGGCCTTATGAAGCTTTCTTT. As protein: CASSLLGRPYEAFF.

V is TRBV19 and J is TRBJ2-7; D perhaps matches TRBD1 (6 bases). The V and J ends lost 6 bases and 4 bases respectively, with 13 bases between them. The CDR3 is 13 amino acids. CDR1 and CDR2 (germline): LNHDA, SQIVND (reference sequence). This CDR3 is CASSPGQPYEQYF. CDR3 nucleotide sequence: TGTGCCAGTAGCCCAGGACAGCCTTACGAGCAGTACTTC.

V and J are TRBV2 and TRBJ1-5, with D perhaps matching TRBD1 (5 bases). V lost 2 bases, J lost 4 bases, and 12 bases lay in between. CDR3 length: 15 amino acids. Germline CDR1 and CDR2: SNHLY and FYNNEI. Here the CDR3 reads CASSEIRVGNQPQHF. CDR3 nucleotides: TGTGCCAGCAGTGAAATCAGGGTGGGGAATCAGCCCCAGCATTTT. Supplemented by reference TRBV2 and TRBJ1-5, the full variable domain reads EPEVTQTPSHQVTQMGQEVILRCVPISNHLYFYWYRQILGQKVEFLVSFYNNEISEKSEIFDDQFSVERPDGSNFTLKIRSTKLEDSAMYFCASSEIRVGNQPQHFGDGTRLSIL.

This chain connects TRBV4-1 to TRBJ1-5; the match to TRBD1 covers 7 bases. The CDR3 covers 14 residues. V lost 1 base and J lost 7; bases outside the gene matches: 4. Germline CDR1 MGHRA, CDR2 YSYEKL. In nucleotides, the CDR3 is TGCGCCAGCAGCCAAGGAGGGGGCAGGCAGCCCCAGCATTTT. This sequence encodes CASSQGGGRQPQHF.

This rearrangement joins TRBV3-1 (or the pseudogene TRBV3-2) to TRBJ2-2; 9 bases fit TRBD1. Germline V gene lookup returns CDR1 LGHDT and CDR2 YNNKEL (reference sequence). CDR3 length: 18 residues. Trimming took 0 bases from V and 3 from J; bases not matched to a gene: 8. In nucleotides, the CDR3 is TGTGCCAGCAGCCAAGAACCTTGGGACAGGGTCTACACCGGGGAGCTGTTTTTT. Residues: CASSQEPWDRVYTGELFF.

The table lists this clone with a few counts. The chain combines TRBV5-1 with TRBJ1-4; TRBD1 agrees at 8 bases. Germline CDR1 SGHRS, CDR2 YFSETQ. J was trimmed by 4 bases and V by 1 base; bases with no gene match: 3. The CDR3 contains 15 residues. CDR3: CASSLQGALNEKLFF. The DNA of the CDR3 is TGCGCCAGCAGCTTGCAGGGGGCGCTTAATGAAAAACTGTTTTTT.